This T cell receptor (beta chain) was captured by sequencing in a study of cytomegalovirus exposure and HLA in healthy donors. Findings and limits, study-wide: Most subjects' HLA-A and HLA-B alleles were reportedly predicted from TCR beta sequences. Later analysis associated a missense DCLRE1C variant with TCR beta V- and J-gene trimming. The records held CMV serostatus as the only immune exposure information.

Points on this clone: Its antigen is not known.

Germline V lookup: CDR1 SQVTM, CDR2 ANQGSEA. The CDR3 consists of 15 residues. V lost 4 bases, J lost 6 bases, and 21 bases lay in between. A multiplex PCR was run with 60 Vbeta primers and 13 Jbeta primers. Produced via immunoSEQ multiplex PCR; TCRdb's table is partial and in-frame only. Of tens of thousands of clones in the sample, 55% to 65% were seen once. The source of this sequence is a human donor in good health. The gene calls are TRBV29-1 and TRBJ1-2; D is perhaps TRBD1 (5 bases). Specimen: PBMCs. In nucleotides, the CDR3 is TGCAGCGTTGTAAGCCCCGGGAGGGGTGACCATGGCTACACCTTC. It specifies CSVVSPGRGDHGYTF.